The sequence of this T cell receptor beta chain was determined in a study of shared clonotypes between healthy human individuals (dated by TCRdb to about 2020). As for the study more broadly: The cohort included three men and a couple of women between 18 and 49 years of age. Per donor, three plates each were used for CD4 naive and CD4 memory, two for CD8 naive, and one for CD8 memory. To estimate repertoire size and how much clonotype sharing occurs between individuals, the study deeply sequenced the blood TCR repertoires of a handful of healthy adults. To increase sequencing depth and limit assay-specific biases, different laboratories used diverse techniques to prepare libraries and sequence TCR repertoires. Each donor's leukapheresis produced roughly between roughly 0.85 and 9.5 billion PBMCs.

TCR CDR3 regions were amplified from genomic DNA by multiplex PCR using the deep immunoSEQ assay. Extracted genomic DNA from each cell subset was distributed evenly across all wells of several immunoSEQ 96-well plates, and each plate was treated as a replicate. For sorted subsets, 150 to 200 ng genomic DNA, equal to 25,000 to 35,000 T cell genomes, was loaded into each replicate PCR. Purified libraries were measured with a Qubit 3.0 fluorometer, size-checked on a Bioanalyzer 2100, and measured again with the KAPA Library Quantification kit. Each immunoSEQ 96-well plate was sequenced on its own single-read 150-cycle Illumina NextSeq 550 flow cell. On the authors' methods: Because the immunoSEQ output included only junctional sequences and no quality scores, the filtering could not be the same as the filtering used for full-length reads. To assign V/J genes and CDR3, sequences were annotated against IMGT germline references using PyIR, a Python wrapper for IgBLAST v1.9. Reads were removed for weak V/J assignments (E-value above 1e-6), missing CDR3, stop codons, out-of-frame junctions, or ambiguous translated residues. A V3J clonotype was defined by an identical inferred V gene, J gene, and CDR3 amino acid sequence. To compute the percentage overlap between repertoires, the number of shared unique clonotypes was divided by the size of the smaller repertoire. Three approaches were used to assess repertoire richness: RTK rarefaction, the Chao1 estimator, and Recon v2.1 estimates of unobserved clonotypes. OLGA was used to compute generation probabilities for all TCRbeta clonotypes that the gDNA method yielded from a handful of donors. TCRdb's version of the immuneACCESS table is confined to in-frame rearrangements and falls short of the full clone set. An unresolved V gene accounts for under half of the shortfall where checked; the remainder is of unknown origin. V, J and clone size derive from that table, while D and trimming were established from the DNA sequence. The table for this sample lists over a million clones; 75% to 80% of them were counted only once. Clones ranked in the top ten supply about 0.52% of the sample.

Donors were healthy HIV-negative adults with no recently reported acute infections or vaccinations. Every donor was a Caucasian adult residing in Nashville, Tennessee, USA. CD4+ T cells were enriched through magnetic negative selection, after which naive cells were positively selected on CD45RA and the remaining negative fraction served as the memory subset. Blood was obtained by leukapheresis, after which PBMCs were separated by Ficoll-Histopaque density gradient centrifugation and cryopreserved in liquid nitrogen vapor phase. Analytical flow cytometry was used to check the purity and quantity of every magnetically sorted T cell population. Genomic DNA was isolated from every sorted fraction and measured by UV absorbance on a Nanodrop 2000c. For this clone: This receptor's antigen is unknown. Within one base of it there is no much larger clone, and no base qualities were kept.

The research as a whole found: About 5% of naive CD4, approximately 3.7% of naive CD8, approximately 2.2% of memory CD4, and roughly 0.4% of memory CD8 clonotypes were shared across several donors. Only blood was sampled, and tissue TCR repertoires likely differ from those in blood. Even with the large sequencing depth, rarefaction of the sorted-subset datasets indicated that sequencing was incomplete. Naive subsets generally had larger estimated clonotype richness than memory subsets did. Clonotypes shared by all four sorted-subset donors showed higher generation probabilities than non-shared clonotypes. Based on pairwise subsampling, the degree of clonotype sharing among donors was expected to be affected by sequencing depth. Because the study included only a small number of donors, the genetic and exposure-history diversity represented was limited.

This clonotype originated in a man aged 18 to 29 in good health. Some clones in this sample may be carry-over from other donors' samples. The source material was memory CD4+ T cells from PBMCs. The cell subset or site label corresponds to: CD45RA-negative fraction.

The nucleotides are TGTGCCAGCTCTCCGCAGTCCTTGAGGAATGAGCAGTTCTTC. The resulting protein is CASSPQSLRNEQFF. The chain employs TRBV18 and TRBJ2-1; too little of a D gene remains to name it. Inclusive of the bounding cysteine and phenylalanine, the CDR3 is 14 residues long. Only the CDR3 portion is preserved as DNA: 42 bases, with reading frame beginning at the first base. V sheds 6 bases and J sheds 7 bases, leaving 16 bases between their ends. Sequences KGHSH (CDR1) and LQKENI (CDR2) are obtained from the germline V gene.